A single TCR beta chain is shown here with its context. This CDR3 contains 14 residues. From germline, CDR1 is KGHSH and CDR2 LQKENI. Trimming pared 9 bases from V and 3 bases from J, leaving 14 bases between. Repertoires were generated with immunoSEQ multiplex PCR, while TCRdb's copy carries only in-frame clones and drops some. This sample yields some 48,000 clones, of which just over 90% are seen a single time; about 11% belongs to the top ten. Sequenced material: PBMCs. The chain recombines TRBV18 with TRBJ1-4; perhaps TRBD1 as D (5 bases). The receptor was isolated from a man aged 35-49 years with rheumatoid arthritis. CDR3 sequence reads: CASERGVANEKLFF. The CDR3 DNA is TGTGCCAGTGAACGAGGGGTTGCTAATGAAAAACTGTTTTTT.